A single T cell receptor (beta chain) is shown here with its context. Antigen unknown. TCRdb ran MiXCR on the RT-PCR reads and lists one entry per CDR3 protein. This sample has about 650,000 distinct CDR3 sequences; 12% to 15% occur once, and the top ten carry less than 9%. The sample comes from a study of response to subunit inactivated influenza vaccine. Regarding the study as a whole: Each seasonal influenza vaccination, the authors suggested, recruits few new T cells.

There are 11 residues in the CDR3. CDR1 is SNHLY and CDR2 is FYNNEI in the germline V gene. V lost 7 bases to trimming and J lost 6 bases, with 7 bases between them. The starting material was PBMCs from blood, obtained less than 15 days before vaccination. The TCR comes from a man aged 45-60 years who received an inactivated influenza vaccine. The chain carries TRBV2 and TRBJ2-1, with D unclear. The CDR3 coding sequence is TGTGCCAGCACCCCCGTCAATGAGCAGTTCTTC. It codes for CASTPVNEQFF.